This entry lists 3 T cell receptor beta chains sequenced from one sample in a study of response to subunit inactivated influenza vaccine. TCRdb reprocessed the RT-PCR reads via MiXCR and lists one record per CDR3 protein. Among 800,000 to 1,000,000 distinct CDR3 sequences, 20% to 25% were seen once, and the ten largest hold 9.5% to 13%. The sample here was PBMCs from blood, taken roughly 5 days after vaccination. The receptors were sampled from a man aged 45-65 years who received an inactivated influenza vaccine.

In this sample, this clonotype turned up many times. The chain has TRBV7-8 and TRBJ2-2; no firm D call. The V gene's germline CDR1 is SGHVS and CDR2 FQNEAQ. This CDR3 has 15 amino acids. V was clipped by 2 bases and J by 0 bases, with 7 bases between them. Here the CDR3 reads CASSLRETNTGELFF. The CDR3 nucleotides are TGTGCCAGCAGCTTAAGGGAAACGAACACCGGGGAGCTGTTTTTT. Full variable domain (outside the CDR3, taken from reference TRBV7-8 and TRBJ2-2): GAGVSQSPRYKVAKRGQDVALRCDPISGHVSLFWYQQALGQGPEFLTYFQNEAQLDKSGLPSDRFFAERPEGSVSTLKIQRTQQEDSAVYLCASSLRETNTGELFFGEGSRLTVL.

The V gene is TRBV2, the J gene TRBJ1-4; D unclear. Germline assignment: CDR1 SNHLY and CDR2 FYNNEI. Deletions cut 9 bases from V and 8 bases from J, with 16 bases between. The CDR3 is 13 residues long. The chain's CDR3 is CASSGILGEKLFF. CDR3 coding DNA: TGTGCCAGTTCCGGGATCCTCGGGGAAAAACTGTTTTTT.

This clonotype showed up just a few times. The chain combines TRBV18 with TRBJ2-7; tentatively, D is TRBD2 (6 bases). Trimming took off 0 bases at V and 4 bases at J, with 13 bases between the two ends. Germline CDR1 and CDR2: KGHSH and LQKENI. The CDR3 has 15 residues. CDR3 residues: CASSPPWGGKYEQYF. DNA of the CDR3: TGTGCCAGCTCACCACCGTGGGGAGGCAAATACGAGCAGTACTTC.